This T cell receptor (beta chain) was sequenced in a study of CD8 T cells in Susac syndrome. Germline assignment: CDR1 SSHAT and CDR2 FNYEAQ (reference sequence). This CDR3 is built from 11 residues. For this clonotype: Germline is not matched at one junction end, which may reflect a read error.

TCR beta sequences were obtained from blood CD8+ and CD4+ T cells. Negative magnetic isolation gave CD8+ and CD4+ cells; FACS enriched CD8+ TEMRA. After extraction with the RNeasy kit, about 0.45 to 1 ug of the RNA was reverse transcribed using random hexamers. TCRdb re-analysed the immunoSEQ multiplex PCR reads in MiXCR, keeping a single row per CDR3 protein. The data hold roughly 50,000 distinct CDR3 sequences, with 80% to 95% observed a single time. The material sequenced was CD8+ T cells from PBMCs. The V call is TRBV7-7, the J call TRBJ2-1, with a tentative D call TRBD1 (6 bases). This clonotype originated in a human donor in good health. CDR3 amino acids: CASRGDNEQLF. The DNA of the CDR3 is TGTGCCAGCAGGGGGGACAATGAGCAGCTCTTC.